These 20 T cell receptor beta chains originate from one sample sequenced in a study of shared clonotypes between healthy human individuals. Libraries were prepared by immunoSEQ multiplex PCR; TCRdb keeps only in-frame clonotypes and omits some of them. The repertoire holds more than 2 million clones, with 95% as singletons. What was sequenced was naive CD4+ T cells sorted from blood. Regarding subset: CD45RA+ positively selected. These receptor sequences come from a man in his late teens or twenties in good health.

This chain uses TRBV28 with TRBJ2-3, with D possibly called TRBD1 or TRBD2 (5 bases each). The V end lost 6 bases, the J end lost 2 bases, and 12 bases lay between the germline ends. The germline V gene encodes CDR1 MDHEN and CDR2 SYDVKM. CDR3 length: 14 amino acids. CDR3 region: CASRTGDATDTQYF. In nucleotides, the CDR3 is TGTGCCAGCAGGACCGGGGACGCCACAGATACGCAGTATTTT.

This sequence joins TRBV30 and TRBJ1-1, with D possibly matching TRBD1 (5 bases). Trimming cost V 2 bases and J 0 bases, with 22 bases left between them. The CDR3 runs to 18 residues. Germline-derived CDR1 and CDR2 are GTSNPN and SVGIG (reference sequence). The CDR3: CAWSLKYRPGPMNTEAFF. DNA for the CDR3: TGTGCCTGGAGTCTCAAATATCGTCCGGGGCCCATGAACACTGAAGCTTTCTTT.

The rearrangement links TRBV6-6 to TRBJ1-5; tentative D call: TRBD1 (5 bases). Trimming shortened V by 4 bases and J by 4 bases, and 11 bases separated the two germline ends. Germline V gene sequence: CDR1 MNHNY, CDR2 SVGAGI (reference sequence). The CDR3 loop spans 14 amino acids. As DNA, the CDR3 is TGTGCCAGCAGTTGGGACCTGGGGAATCAGCCCCAGCATTTT. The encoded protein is CASSWDLGNQPQHF.

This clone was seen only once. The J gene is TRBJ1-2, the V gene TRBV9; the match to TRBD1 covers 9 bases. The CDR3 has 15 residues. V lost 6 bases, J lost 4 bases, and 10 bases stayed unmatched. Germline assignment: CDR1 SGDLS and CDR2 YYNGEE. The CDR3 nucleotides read TGTGCCAGCACCTTCGCCGGGACAGGGACCTATGGCTACACCTTC. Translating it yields CASTFAGTGTYGYTF.

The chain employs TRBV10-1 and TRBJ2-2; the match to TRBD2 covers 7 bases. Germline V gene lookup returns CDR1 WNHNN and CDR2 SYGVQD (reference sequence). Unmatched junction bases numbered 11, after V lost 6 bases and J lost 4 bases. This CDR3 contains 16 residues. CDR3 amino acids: CASSPHGGGGTGELFF. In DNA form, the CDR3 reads TGCGCCAGCAGCCCACACGGCGGGGGAGGCACCGGGGAGCTGTTTTTT.

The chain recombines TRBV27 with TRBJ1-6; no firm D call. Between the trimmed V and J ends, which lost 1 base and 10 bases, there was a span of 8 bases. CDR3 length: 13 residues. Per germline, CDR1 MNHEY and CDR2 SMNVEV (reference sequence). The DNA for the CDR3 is TGTGCCAGCAGTTTATTTCAGGAGTCACCCCTCCACTTT. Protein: CASSLFQESPLHF.

In nucleotides, the CDR3 is TGTGCCAGCAGTTTGACAGCCCAAGAGACCCAGTACTTC. Amino acid sequence: CASSLTAQETQYF. The J gene is TRBJ2-5, the V gene TRBV6-1; D possibly corresponds to TRBD1 (5 bases). CDR1 and CDR2 (germline): MNHNS, SASEGT. Trimming cost V 5 bases and J 1 base, with 8 bases left between them. The CDR3 totals 13 residues.

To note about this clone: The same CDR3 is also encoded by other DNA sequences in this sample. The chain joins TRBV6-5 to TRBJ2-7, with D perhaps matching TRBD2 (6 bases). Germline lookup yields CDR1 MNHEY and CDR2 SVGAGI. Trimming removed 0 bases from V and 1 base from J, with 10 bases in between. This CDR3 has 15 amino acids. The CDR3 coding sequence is TGTGCCAGCAGTTACTCGGCGGGACGATCCTACGAGCAGTACTTC. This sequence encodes CASSYSAGRSYEQYF.

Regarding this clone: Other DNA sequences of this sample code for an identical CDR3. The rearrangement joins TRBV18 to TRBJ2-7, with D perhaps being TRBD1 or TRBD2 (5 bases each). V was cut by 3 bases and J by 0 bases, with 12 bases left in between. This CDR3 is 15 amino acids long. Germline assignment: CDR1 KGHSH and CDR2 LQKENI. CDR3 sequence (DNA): TGTGCCAGCTCACCGGGGACGGGAAGCTCCTACGAGCAGTACTTC. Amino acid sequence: CASSPGTGSSYEQYF.

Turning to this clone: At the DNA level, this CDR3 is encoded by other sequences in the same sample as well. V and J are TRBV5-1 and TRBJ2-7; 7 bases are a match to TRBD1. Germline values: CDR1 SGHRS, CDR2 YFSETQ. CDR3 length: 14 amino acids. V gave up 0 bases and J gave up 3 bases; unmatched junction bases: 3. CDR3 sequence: CASSLEGQNYEQYF. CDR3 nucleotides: TGCGCCAGCAGCTTGGAGGGACAGAACTACGAGCAGTACTTC.

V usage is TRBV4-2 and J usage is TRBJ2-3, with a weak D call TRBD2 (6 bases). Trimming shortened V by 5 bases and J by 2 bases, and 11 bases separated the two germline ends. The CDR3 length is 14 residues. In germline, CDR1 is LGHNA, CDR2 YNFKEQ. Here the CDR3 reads CASSIAVVTDTQYF. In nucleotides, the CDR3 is TGTGCCAGCAGCATAGCGGTTGTCACAGATACGCAGTATTTT.

DNA of the CDR3: TGTGCCAGCAGCGTAGGCCCAGGGTCCCCCGAGCAGTACTTC. It codes for CASSVGPGSPEQYF. This chain joins TRBV9 and TRBJ2-7; D might be TRBD1 (5 bases). Trimming pared 0 bases from V and 6 bases from J, leaving 13 bases between. Germline V gene data show CDR1 as SGDLS and CDR2 as YYNGEE. This CDR3 has 14 residues.

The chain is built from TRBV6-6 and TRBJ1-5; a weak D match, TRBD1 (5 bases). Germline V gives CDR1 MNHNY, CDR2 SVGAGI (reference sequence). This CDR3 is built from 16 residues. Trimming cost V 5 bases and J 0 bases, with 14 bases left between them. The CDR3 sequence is CASSPRQPGSNQPQHF. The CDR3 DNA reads TGTGCCAGCAGTCCCCGACAGCCAGGTAGCAATCAGCCCCAGCATTTT.

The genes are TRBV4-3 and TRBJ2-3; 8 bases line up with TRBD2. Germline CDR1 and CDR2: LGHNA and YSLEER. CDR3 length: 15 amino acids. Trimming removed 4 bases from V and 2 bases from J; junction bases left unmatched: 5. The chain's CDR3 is CASSPIAGNTDTQYF. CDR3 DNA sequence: TGCGCCAGCAGCCCCATAGCGGGGAACACAGATACGCAGTATTTT.

The CDR3 DNA is TGCGCCAGCAGCGGGACAGGGCCGTCTAGCTCCTATAATTCACCCCTCCACTTT. This translates into CASSGTGPSSSYNSPLHF. This sequence joins TRBV5-1 and TRBJ1-6; 9 nucleotides match TRBD1. The CDR3 totals 18 residues. Germline V gives CDR1 SGHRS, CDR2 YFSETQ. The V segment lost 4 bases and the J segment 0 bases; nucleotides outside the gene matches: 8.

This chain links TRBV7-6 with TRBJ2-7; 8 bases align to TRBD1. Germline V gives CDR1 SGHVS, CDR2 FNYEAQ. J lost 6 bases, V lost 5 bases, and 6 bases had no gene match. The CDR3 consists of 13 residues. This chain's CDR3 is CASSTGQAGEQYF. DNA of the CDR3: TGTGCCAGCAGCACGGGACAGGCCGGCGAGCAGTACTTC.

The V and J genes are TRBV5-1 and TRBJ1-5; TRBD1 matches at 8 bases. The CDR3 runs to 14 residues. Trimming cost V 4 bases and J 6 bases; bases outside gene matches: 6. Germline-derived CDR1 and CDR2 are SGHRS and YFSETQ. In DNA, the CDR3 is TGCGCCAGCAGCACCGGACAGGGAGGTCAGCCCCAGCATTTT. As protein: CASSTGQGGQPQHF.

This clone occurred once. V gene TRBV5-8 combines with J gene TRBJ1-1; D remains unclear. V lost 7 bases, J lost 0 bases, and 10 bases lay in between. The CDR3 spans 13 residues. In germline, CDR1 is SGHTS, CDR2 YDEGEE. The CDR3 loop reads CASGRGMNTEAFF. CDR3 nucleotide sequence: TGTGCCAGCGGGCGAGGGATGAACACTGAAGCTTTCTTT.

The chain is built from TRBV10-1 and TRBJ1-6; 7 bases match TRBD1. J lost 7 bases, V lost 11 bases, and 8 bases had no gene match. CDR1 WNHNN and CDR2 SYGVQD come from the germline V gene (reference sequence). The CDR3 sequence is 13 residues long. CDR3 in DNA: TGCGCCTCTTCGGGACAGAAAAATTCACCCCTCCACTTT. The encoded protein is CASSGQKNSPLHF.

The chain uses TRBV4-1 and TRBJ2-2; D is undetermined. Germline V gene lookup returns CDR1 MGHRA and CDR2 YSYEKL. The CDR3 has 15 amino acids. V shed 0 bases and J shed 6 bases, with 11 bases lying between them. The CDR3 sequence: CASSQDRSPAGELFF. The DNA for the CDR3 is TGCGCCAGCAGCCAAGATCGATCGCCGGCCGGGGAGCTGTTTTTT.